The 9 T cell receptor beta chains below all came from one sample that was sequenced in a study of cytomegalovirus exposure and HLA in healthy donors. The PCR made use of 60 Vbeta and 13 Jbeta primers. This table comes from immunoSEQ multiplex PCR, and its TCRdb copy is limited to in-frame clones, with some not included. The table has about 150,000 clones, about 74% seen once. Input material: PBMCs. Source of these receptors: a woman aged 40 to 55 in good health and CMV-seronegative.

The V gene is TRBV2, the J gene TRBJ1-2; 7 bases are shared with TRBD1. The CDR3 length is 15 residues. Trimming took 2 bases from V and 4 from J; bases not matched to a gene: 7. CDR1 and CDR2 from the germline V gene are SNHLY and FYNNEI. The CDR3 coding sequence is TGTGCCAGCAGTGAACTGGGACGGGACAGCTATGGCTACACCTTC. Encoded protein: CASSELGRDSYGYTF.

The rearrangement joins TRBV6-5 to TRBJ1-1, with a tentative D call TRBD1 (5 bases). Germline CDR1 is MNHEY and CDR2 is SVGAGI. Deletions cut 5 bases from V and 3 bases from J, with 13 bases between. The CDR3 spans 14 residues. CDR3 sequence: CASSPGGEDTEAFF. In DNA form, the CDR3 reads TGTGCCAGCAGTCCCGGGGGGGAAGACACTGAAGCTTTCTTT.

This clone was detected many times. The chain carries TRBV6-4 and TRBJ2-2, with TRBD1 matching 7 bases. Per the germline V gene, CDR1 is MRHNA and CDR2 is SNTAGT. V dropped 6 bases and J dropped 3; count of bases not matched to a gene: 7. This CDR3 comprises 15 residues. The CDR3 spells CASSSNTGDTGELFF. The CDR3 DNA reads TGTGCCAGCAGCAGCAATACAGGGGACACCGGGGAGCTGTTTTTT.

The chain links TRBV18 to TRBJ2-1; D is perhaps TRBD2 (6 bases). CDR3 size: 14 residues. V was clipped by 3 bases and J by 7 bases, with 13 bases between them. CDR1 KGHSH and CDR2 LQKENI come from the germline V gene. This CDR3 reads CASSPSEGANEQFF. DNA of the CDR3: TGTGCCAGCTCACCGTCGGAGGGAGCTAATGAGCAGTTCTTC.

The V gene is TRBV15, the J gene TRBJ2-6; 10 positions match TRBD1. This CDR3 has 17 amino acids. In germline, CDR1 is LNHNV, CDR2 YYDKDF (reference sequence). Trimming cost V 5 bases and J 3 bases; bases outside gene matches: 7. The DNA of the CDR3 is TGTGCCACCAGCCGGAGCGACAGGGGGCATGGGGCCAACGTCCTGACTTTC. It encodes CATSRSDRGHGANVLTF.

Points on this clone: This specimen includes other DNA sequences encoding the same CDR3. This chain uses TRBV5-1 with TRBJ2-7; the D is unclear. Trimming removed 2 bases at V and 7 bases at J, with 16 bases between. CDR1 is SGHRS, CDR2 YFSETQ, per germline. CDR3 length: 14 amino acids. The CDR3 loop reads CASSFRSSTTEQYF. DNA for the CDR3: TGCGCCAGCAGCTTCAGAAGCTCTACTACTGAGCAGTACTTC.

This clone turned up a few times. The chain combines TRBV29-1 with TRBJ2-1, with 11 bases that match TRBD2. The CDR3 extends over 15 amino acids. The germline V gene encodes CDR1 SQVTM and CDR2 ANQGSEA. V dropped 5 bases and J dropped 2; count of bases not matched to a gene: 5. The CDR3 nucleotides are TGCAGCGTTTTATGGACTAGCGGGCCCTACAATGAGCAGTTCTTC. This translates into CSVLWTSGPYNEQFF.

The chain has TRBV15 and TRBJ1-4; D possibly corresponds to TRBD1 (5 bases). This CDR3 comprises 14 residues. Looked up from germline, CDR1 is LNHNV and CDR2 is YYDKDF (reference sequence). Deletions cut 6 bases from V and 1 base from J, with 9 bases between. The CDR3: CATSQTVTNEKLFF. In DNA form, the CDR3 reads TGTGCCACCAGTCAGACAGTAACTAATGAAAAACTGTTTTTT.

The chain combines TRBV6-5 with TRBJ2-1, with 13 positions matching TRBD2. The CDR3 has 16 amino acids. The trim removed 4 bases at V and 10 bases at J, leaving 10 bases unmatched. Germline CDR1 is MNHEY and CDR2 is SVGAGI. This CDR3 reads CASSSQGLAGSGEQFF. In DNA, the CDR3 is TGTGCCAGCAGTTCGCAGGGACTAGCGGGGTCGGGGGAGCAGTTCTTC.